The 15 T cell receptor beta chains below come from one sample, sequenced in a study of T cells expressing NK-cell markers (dated by TCRdb to between 2020 and 2021). Receptor amplification or capture employed 5' RACE. Sequencing used an Illumina HiSeq 2000. TCRdb reprocessed the raw reads; every CDR3 protein sequence is a single record, and DNA is not supplied. The sample table includes about 180,000 distinct CDR3 sequences. Over 20% of the sample is taken by the ten largest. The sample consisted of blood T cells: a sorted CD56 or NKG2C T cell subset, CD4+ or CD8+ T cells, or bulk PBMC T cells (not recorded which). These receptors all stem from a man aged 18-75 years in good health.

The chain uses TRBV15 and TRBJ1-5; TCRdb indicates TRBD1, and absent DNA this call remains unverified. From germline, CDR1 is LNHNV and CDR2 YYDKDF (reference sequence). The CDR3 sequence is 16 residues long. The CDR3 sequence is CATSREPGYSNQPQHF.

This chain joins TRBV20-1 and TRBJ1-4; no DNA is available, so the TRBD1 call from TCRdb remains unchecked. Germline CDR1 is DFQATT and CDR2 is SNEGSKA (reference sequence). The CDR3 has 13 residues. The chain's CDR3 is CSATDRSNEKLFF.

The V and J genes are TRBV27 and TRBJ2-6. This CDR3 is 13 amino acids long. From germline, CDR1 is MNHEY and CDR2 SMNVEV (reference sequence). This CDR3 reads CASSLSGANVLTF.

This chain joins TRBV2 and TRBJ2-3; TCRdb lists TRBD2, though no DNA is available to test this call. The CDR3 consists of 16 residues. Germline values: CDR1 SNHLY, CDR2 FYNNEI. The chain's CDR3 is CASSEGLQSYTDTQYF.

The CDR3: CASSQDGQFGEQYF. This chain uses TRBV3-1 with TRBJ2-7. Germline values: CDR1 LGHDT, CDR2 YNNKEL (reference sequence). The CDR3 is made up of 14 amino acids.

This chain uses TRBV7-9 with TRBJ1-1. The CDR3 runs 13 residues. Germline CDR1 reads SEHNR; CDR2 reads FQNEAQ (reference sequence). CDR3 residues: CASSSQEYTEAFF. Based on the CDR3 plus reference TRBV7-9 and TRBJ1-1, the full variable domain is DTGVSQNPRHKITKRGQNVTFRCDPISEHNRLYWYRQTLGQGPEFLTYFQNEAQLEKSRLLSDRFSAERPKGSFSTLEIQRTEQGDSAMYLCASSSQEYTEAFFGQGTRLTVV.

The rearrangement links TRBV4-1 to TRBJ2-3; TCRdb proposes TRBD1, but this gene call is untestable without DNA. The germline V gene encodes CDR1 MGHRA and CDR2 YSYEKL. The length of the CDR3 is 17 residues. The CDR3 loop is CASSPPGWGASTDTQYF.

The gene calls are TRBV3-1 and TRBJ2-3. The CDR3 loop spans 16 amino acids. Germline assignment: CDR1 LGHDT and CDR2 YNNKEL (reference sequence). Here the CDR3 reads CASTEGSGDSTDTQYF.

The chain uses TRBV7-9 and TRBJ1-2; TCRdb designates TRBD1, a call that cannot be tested without DNA. The CDR3 extends over 16 amino acids. Germline assignment: CDR1 SEHNR and CDR2 FQNEAQ (reference sequence). The CDR3 here is CASSGSDSQSFYGYTF.

This chain uses TRBV6-5 with TRBJ2-3; TCRdb names TRBD1, which stays unverified in the absence of DNA. CDR1 MNHEY and CDR2 SVGAGI come from the germline V gene. CDR3 length: 14 amino acids. This CDR3 is CASSYSGVWDTQYF.

The chain has TRBV13 and TRBJ2-5; there is no DNA to check the TCRdb D call of TRBD1. This CDR3 has 15 amino acids. Germline V CDR1 and CDR2: PRHDT, FYEKMQ (reference sequence). The CDR3: CASSLGGAGGETQYF.

The chain joins TRBV2 to TRBJ2-5; the D gene TCRdb calls, TRBD1, cannot be checked with no DNA. The CDR3 runs to 18 residues. The germline CDR1 and CDR2 sequences are SNHLY and FYNNEI. CDR3 in amino acids: CASRTGTGYYPGGETQYF.

The chain joins TRBV28 to TRBJ1-5; the D call from TCRdb, TRBD1, cannot be confirmed without DNA. Germline V CDR1 and CDR2: MDHEN, SYDVKM. The CDR3 spans 14 residues. CDR3 protein: CACKERTGGQPQHF.

The chain combines TRBV6-5 with TRBJ1-5; TCRdb outputs TRBD1, but without DNA this stays unchecked. Germline loops: CDR1 MNHEY, CDR2 SVGAGI. The CDR3 is made up of 16 amino acids. The CDR3 reads CASSYGGRYSNQPQHF.

The chain has TRBV27 and TRBJ2-2; TCRdb returns TRBD1, unconfirmable since there is no DNA. There are 16 residues in the CDR3. Germline loops: CDR1 MNHEY, CDR2 SMNVEV (reference sequence). The CDR3 is CASSLRGASDTGELFF.